The sequence of this T cell receptor (beta chain) was determined in a study of cytomegalovirus exposure and HLA in healthy donors. Study-wide points: A missense variant in DCLRE1C was later tied to TCR beta V- and J-gene trimming. Because they were indistinguishable, some V segments, including TRBV6-2 and TRBV6-3, were excluded.

With regard to this clone: Its specificity is not known.

Trimming stripped 3 bases from V and 5 bases from J, with 17 bases between. CDR3 length equals 15 residues. Germline-derived CDR1 and CDR2 are SGHRS and YFSETQ. 13 Jbeta primers and 60 Vbeta primers were used for the PCR. Clones were sequenced by immunoSEQ multiplex PCR, and TCRdb holds only the in-frame ones, with some missing. The table records approximately 140,000 clones, about 86% of them present only once. The receptor comes from a man younger than 35 in good health and CMV-seronegative. The sequenced material came from PBMCs. The rearrangement links TRBV5-1 to TRBJ2-5; D is unresolved. CDR3 nucleotides: TGCGCCAGCAGCTATGACATACCTTCATCTGAGACCCAGTACTTC. It yields the protein CASSYDIPSSETQYF.